This TCR beta chain was recorded in a study of OX40 agonist ivuxolimab in advanced cancers. Broader study findings: In the 0.1 to 3.0 mg/kg range, CD4+ and CD8+ blood T cells had expanded clonally by week 6.

Measured with immunoSEQ multiplex PCR; TCRdb has only the in-frame clones, and not every one. This sample has about 77,000 clones, with roughly 93% found just once. With respect to this clone: Its target is unknown.

J lost 12 bases, V lost 3 bases, and 10 bases had no gene match. This CDR3 contains 14 residues. Per the germline V gene, CDR1 is SGDLS and CDR2 is YYNGEE. V and J are TRBV9 and TRBJ2-3; 10 bases are a match to TRBD2. The material was CD4+ or CD8+ T cells sorted from blood, obtained in a trial of the OX40 agonist ivuxolimab. This TCR came from an adult with an advanced solid tumor such as melanoma, head and neck, liver or kidney cancer. This chain's CDR3 is CASSETSGFVSQYF. The CDR3 bases are TGTGCCAGCAGCGAGACTAGCGGGTTTGTTTCACAGTATTTT.